These 5 T cell receptor beta chains share one sample of origin, sequenced in a study of identical twins. TCRdb recomputed calls from the 5' RACE reads with MiXCR, one row per CDR3 protein. Among approximately 300,000 distinct CDR3 sequences listed, roughly 9.8% were seen once. The data also belong to a second study, concerning yellow fever vaccine responses in identical twins.

Sequenced input: CD8+ T cells sorted from blood. Every receptor here comes from a woman between 18 and 29 years old in good health.

This clonotype was observed a handful of times. The chain carries TRBV7-9 and TRBJ1-4; D perhaps matches TRBD1 (5 bases). V was trimmed by 4 bases and J by 2 bases, leaving 8 bases between them. Germline CDR1 and CDR2: SEHNR and FQNEAQ (reference sequence). The CDR3 sequence is 14 residues long. The CDR3 sequence is CASSYRDTNEKLFF. DNA of the CDR3: TGTGCCAGCAGCTACCGGGACACTAATGAAAAACTGTTTTTT.

This clonotype was counted ten times or more. This chain links TRBV6-5 with TRBJ2-7, with TRBD2 matching 8 bases. The germline CDR1 and CDR2 sequences are MNHEY and SVGAGI. The CDR3 totals 14 residues. Germline trimming cut 0 bases from V and 5 bases from J; bases unmatched to any gene: 3. The CDR3 bases are TGTGCCAGCAGTTACTCTAGCGGGACGGACGAGCAGTACTTC. Translated: CASSYSSGTDEQYF.

This clonotype was recorded at least ten times. This chain links TRBV9 with TRBJ2-3; D remains ambiguous. CDR3 length equals 14 residues. Germline CDR1 reads SGDLS; CDR2 reads YYNGEE. V lost 0 bases and J lost 2, with 7 bases in between. This chain's CDR3 is CASSVAVPTDTQYF. The CDR3 DNA reads as TGTGCCAGCAGCGTAGCTGTCCCCACAGATACGCAGTATTTT.

In its sample, this clonotype was seen a few times. In DNA, the CDR3 is TGTGCCAGCAGTGCCCGGGACAACACAGATACGCAGTATTTT. Protein sequence: CASSARDNTDTQYF. The chain carries TRBV6-4 and TRBJ2-3; weak D call: TRBD1 (6 bases). CDR1 is MRHNA, CDR2 SNTAGT, per germline. V was shortened by 4 bases and J by 2 bases, with 10 bases between the two germline ends. CDR3 size: 14 residues.

Only a few counts were recorded for this clonotype. This chain links TRBV9 with TRBJ2-7; perhaps TRBD2 as D (6 bases). The CDR3 covers 14 residues. In germline, CDR1 is SGDLS, CDR2 YYNGEE. Between the trimmed V and J ends, which lost 0 bases and 4 bases, there was a span of 11 bases. The CDR3 DNA reads as TGTGCCAGCAGCGTAGCGGGAGAAGTTTACGAGCAGTACTTC. Its translation: CASSVAGEVYEQYF.